Below, one T cell receptor (beta chain) is given with its context. The sample comes from a study of T cells expressing NK-cell markers. TCRdb reanalyzed the 5' RACE reads and collapses them to one entry per CDR3 protein, without DNA. Seen in this sample are about 390,000 distinct CDR3 sequences; the ten most common clones hold about 10%. Looked up from germline, CDR1 is SNHLY and CDR2 is FYNNEI. This CDR3 contains 15 residues. Sequenced: blood T cells: a sorted CD56 or NKG2C T cell subset, CD4+ or CD8+ T cells, or bulk PBMC T cells (not recorded which). The chain couples TRBV2 to TRBJ2-7. This sequence was found in a woman aged 45 to 65 in good health. The CDR3 sequence is CASHTADGESYEQYF.